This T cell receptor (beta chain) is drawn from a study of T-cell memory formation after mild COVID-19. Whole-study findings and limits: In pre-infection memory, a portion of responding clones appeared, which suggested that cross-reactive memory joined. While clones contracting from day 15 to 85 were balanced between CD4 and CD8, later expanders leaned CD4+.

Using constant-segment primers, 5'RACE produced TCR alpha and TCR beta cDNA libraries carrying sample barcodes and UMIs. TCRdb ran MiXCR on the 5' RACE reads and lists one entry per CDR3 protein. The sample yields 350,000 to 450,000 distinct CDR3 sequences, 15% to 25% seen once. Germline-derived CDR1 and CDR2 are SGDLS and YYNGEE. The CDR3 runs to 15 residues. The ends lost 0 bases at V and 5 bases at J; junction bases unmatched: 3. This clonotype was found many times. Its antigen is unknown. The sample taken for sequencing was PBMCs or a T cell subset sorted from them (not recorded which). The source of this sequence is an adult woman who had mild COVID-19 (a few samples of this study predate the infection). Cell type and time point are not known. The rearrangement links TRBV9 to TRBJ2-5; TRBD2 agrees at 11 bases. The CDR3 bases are TGTGCCAGCAGCGTAGAGGCTAGCGGGAGGGAGACCCAGTACTTC. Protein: CASSVEASGRETQYF.